Here is one TCR beta chain with its context. In germline, CDR1 is MGHRA, CDR2 YSYEKL. The CDR3 is made up of 16 amino acids. Trimming at V came to 4 bases and at J to 7 bases, leaving 12 bases not matched to a gene. The data are from a study of blood T cell repertoires in COVID-19. Per the original data handling: The authors estimated nucleated cell counts from reference gene primer amplification. Produced via immunoSEQ multiplex PCR; TCRdb's table is partial and in-frame only. That table is the source of V, J and clone size, and D and trimming were worked out from the DNA. Of approximately 190,000 clones listed, under 90% are singletons.

The TCR sequence derives from a man in his thirties or forties with active or convalescent COVID-19. The chain combines TRBV4-1 with TRBJ1-5; 8 positions agree with TRBD1. The material sequenced was peripheral blood. The CDR3 nucleotides are TGCGCCAGCAGCCCCCCGGGACAGGTTGGAAAACAGCCCCAGCATTTT. Protein sequence: CASSPPGQVGKQPQHF.